Included here is one T cell receptor beta chain sequence, with context. Its specificity is unknown. The record originates from a study of ipilimumab plus nivolumab after autologous stem cell transplantation. At the level of the study: The DLBCL cohort had primary refractory and relapsed disease, with 18-month progression-free survival of about 82% and 31%.

CDR1 is GTSNPN and CDR2 is SVGIG in the germline V gene (reference sequence). The CDR3 runs to 13 residues. V lost 1 base, J lost 11 bases, and 17 bases lay in between. TCRdb's table, derived via immunoSEQ multiplex PCR, lists solely in-frame clones and lacks some. This table holds approximately 20,000 clones, under 75% found once. Checkpoint therapy with ipilimumab 1 mg/kg began 14 to 28 days after transplant. Patients got 3 mg/kg IV nivolumab weeks 1, 4, 7, 10, then biweekly through week 26. Points from the study as a whole: Per the authors, repertoire, Treg and microbiota data justify further study.

Here the sequenced sample was PBMCs, taken in a trial of ipilimumab plus nivolumab as post-transplant consolidation. The source of this sequence is a male donor with diffuse large B-cell lymphoma. This chain joins TRBV30 and TRBJ1-1; D is ambiguous. The CDR3 DNA reads as TGTGCCTGGAGTGCCTGGAACGGAGGTGCGGCTTTCTTT. Its protein product is CAWSAWNGGAAFF.